This TCR beta chain was recorded in a study of CD8 T cells in Susac syndrome. Germline V gene lookup returns CDR1 LGHNA and CDR2 YSLEER. The CDR3 has 14 residues. Trimming left V 0 bases short and J 5 bases short, with 10 bases between. With random hexamers, 0.5 to 1 ug RNA was reverse transcribed. TCRdb reprocessed the immunoSEQ multiplex PCR reads with MiXCR, giving one entry per CDR3 protein. The table lists 110,000 or so distinct CDR3 sequences, less than 95% of them singletons. The sequencing input was CD8+ T cells from PBMCs. The TCR comes from a human donor in good health. V and J are TRBV4-3 and TRBJ1-2; weak D call: TRBD1 (6 bases). The CDR3: CASSQDQTGYGYTF. The CDR3 coding sequence is TGCGCCAGCAGCCAAGATCAGACAGGTTATGGCTACACCTTC.